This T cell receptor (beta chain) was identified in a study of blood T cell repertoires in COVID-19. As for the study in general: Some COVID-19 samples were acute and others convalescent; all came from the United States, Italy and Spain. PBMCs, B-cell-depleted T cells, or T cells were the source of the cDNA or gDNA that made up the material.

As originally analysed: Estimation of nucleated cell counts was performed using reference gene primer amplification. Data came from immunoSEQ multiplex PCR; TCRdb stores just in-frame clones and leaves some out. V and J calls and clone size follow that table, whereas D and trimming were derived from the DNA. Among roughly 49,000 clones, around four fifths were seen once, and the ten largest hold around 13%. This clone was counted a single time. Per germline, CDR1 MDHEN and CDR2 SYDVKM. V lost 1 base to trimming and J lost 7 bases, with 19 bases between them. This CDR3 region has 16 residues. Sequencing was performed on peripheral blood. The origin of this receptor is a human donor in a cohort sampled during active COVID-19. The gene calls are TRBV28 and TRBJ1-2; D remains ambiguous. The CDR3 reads CASSLSGFDGESGYTF. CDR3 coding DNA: TGTGCCAGCAGTTTATCGGGGTTCGACGGGGAGAGTGGCTACACCTTC.